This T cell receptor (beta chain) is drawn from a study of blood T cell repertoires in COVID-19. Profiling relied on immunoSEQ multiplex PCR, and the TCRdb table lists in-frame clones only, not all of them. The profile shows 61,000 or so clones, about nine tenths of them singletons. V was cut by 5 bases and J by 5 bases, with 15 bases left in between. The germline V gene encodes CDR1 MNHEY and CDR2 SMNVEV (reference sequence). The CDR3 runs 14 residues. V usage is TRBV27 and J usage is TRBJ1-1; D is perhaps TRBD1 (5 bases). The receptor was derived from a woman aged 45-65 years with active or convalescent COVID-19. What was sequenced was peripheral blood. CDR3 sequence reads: CASSLTGGRTEAFF. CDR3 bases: TGTGCCAGCAGTCTTACAGGCGGAAGGACTGAAGCTTTCTTT.